Listed below are T cell receptor beta chains from one sample, sequenced in a study of blood T cell repertoires in COVID-19. Clones were sequenced by immunoSEQ multiplex PCR, and TCRdb holds only the in-frame ones, with some missing. The data show 62,000 or so clones, roughly nine tenths seen once. The sequenced material came from peripheral blood. Source of these receptors: a man between 45 and 60 years old with acute or convalescent COVID-19. Both conserved end residues are part of each CDR3. D genes are given only for firm matches. Only some rows state a clone size, as once, few, many or a class for expanded clones.

size | D | J | V | DNA | CDR3
- | - | TRBJ1-5 | TRBV2 | TGTGCCACCCAGGGGATTTTGGATCAGCCCCAGCATTTT | CATQGILDQPQHF
- | TRBD1 | TRBJ2-5 | TRBV5-1 | TGCGCCAGCAGCTTGGCACAGGGGGCGTGGGAGACCCAGTACTTC | CASSLAQGAWETQYF
- | TRBD2 | TRBJ2-1 | TRBV5-1 | TGCGCCAGCAAACCCGCAGCGGGAGGCACTCAAAGCTCCTACAATGAGCAGTTCTTC | CASKPAAGGTQSSYNEQFF
- | - | TRBJ1-5 | TRBV2 | TGTGCCAGCAGTGAGGGAGTGGGAAATCAGCCCCAGCATTTT | CASSEGVGNQPQHF
- | - | TRBJ1-2 | TRBV15 | TGTGCCACCAGCAGAGATAGTGCCTGGGGTGGGGCCTATGGCTACACCTTC | CATSRDSAWGGAYGYTF
few | TRBD2 | TRBJ2-2 | TRBV18 | TGTGCCAGCTCACTGAATAGCGGGAGAGGAACCGGGGAGCTGTTTTTT | CASSLNSGRGTGELFF
- | - | TRBJ1-4 | TRBV27 | TGTGCCAGCAGTTTAAGCAGGGTGACAGTTAATGAAAAACTGTTTTTT | CASSLSRVTVNEKLFF
- | - | TRBJ2-7 | TRBV2 | TGTGCCAGCAGTGAAGCGGGGAGCGGCCTTTCCTACGAGCAGTACTTC | CASSEAGSGLSYEQYF
- | - | TRBJ2-7 | TRBV7-2 | TGTGCCAGCAGTACAGCCGCCTCCTACGAGCAGTACTTC | CASSTAASYEQYF
- | TRBD1 | TRBJ1-5 | TRBV28 | TGTGCCAGCAGTCCCGGGACAGGGGCCGAAGGCAATCAGCCCCAGCATTTT | CASSPGTGAEGNQPQHF
- | TRBD2 | TRBJ2-1 | TRBV5-1 | TGCGCCAGCAGTGAGGGGACTAGCGACCACAATGAGCAGTTCTTC | CASSEGTSDHNEQFF
- | - | TRBJ1-1 | TRBV7-9 | TGTGCCAGCAGCTATATCGAGTCGGACACTGAAGCTTTCTTT | CASSYIESDTEAFF
- | TRBD1 | TRBJ2-5 | TRBV5-1 | TGCGCCAGCAGCCCGAGGACAGGGCGCCTTGCCCTCCAAGAGACCCAGTACTTC | CASSPRTGRLALQETQYF
- | TRBD1 | TRBJ1-5 | TRBV30 | TGTGCCTGGAGTTCAGGACAGGGAAATCAGCCCCAGCATTTT | CAWSSGQGNQPQHF
few | TRBD1 | TRBJ1-2 | TRBV7-9 | TGTGCCAGCTCAGGACAGGGGGCATTTGGCTACACCTTC | CASSGQGAFGYTF
- | TRBD2 | TRBJ2-3 | TRBV6-6 | TGTGCCAGCAGCTACATAGCGGGAGGCACAGATACGCAGTATTTT | CASSYIAGGTDTQYF
- | - | TRBJ1-6 | TRBV3-1/TRBV3-2 | TGTGCCAGCAGCCAAGGAGGAGCGGGACTGAATTCACCCCTCCACTTT | CASSQGGAGLNSPLHF
- | TRBD1 | TRBJ2-5 | TRBV18 | TGTGCCAGCTCACCTGAAGGGGCAGGGGGCTTAAAGACCCAGTACTTC | CASSPEGAGGLKTQYF
- | TRBD1 | TRBJ1-5 | TRBV19 | TGTGCCAGCCAAGGACAGGGCACTCAGCCCCAGCATTTT | CASQGQGTQPQHF
- | - | TRBJ2-2 | TRBV14 | TGTGCCAGCAGCCATCCGGCAGGGGCGAACACCGGGGAGCTGTTTTTT | CASSHPAGANTGELFF
few | - | TRBJ1-1 | TRBV30 | TGTGCCTCTACGCGGGGGGCCGGCACTGAAGCTTTCTTT | CASTRGAGTEAFF
- | - | TRBJ1-2 | TRBV6-5 | TGTGCCAGCAGTTACTCCGATGGACGGACTAATGGCTACACCTTC | CASSYSDGRTNGYTF
- | TRBD2 | TRBJ2-5 | TRBV10-3 | TGTGCCATCAGTGACCCGGGACTAGCGGGAGGGAAGACCCAGTACTTC | CAISDPGLAGGKTQYF
- | TRBD2 | TRBJ2-7 | TRBV27 | TGTGCCAGCAGAGCCACTAGCGGGAGGACGGAGTACTTC | CASRATSGRTEYF
- | - | TRBJ1-2 | TRBV10-3 | TGTGCCATCAGTGAGTACGGGACTGCTAACTATGGCTACACCTTC | CAISEYGTANYGYTF
- | TRBD1 | TRBJ2-1 | TRBV18 | TGTGCCAGCTCACCTCCCGGGACAGGGAACTACAATGAGCAGTTCTTC | CASSPPGTGNYNEQFF
- | TRBD1 | TRBJ1-4 | TRBV25-1 | TGTGCCAGCAGTGATCCCGGACAGGGTCCTAATGAAAAACTGTTTTTT | CASSDPGQGPNEKLFF
- | - | TRBJ1-2 | TRBV15 | TGTGCCACCAGCAGAGATTGGAGGGGCAACTATGGCTACACCTTC | CATSRDWRGNYGYTF
- | - | TRBJ2-6 | TRBV3-1/TRBV3-2 | TGTGCCAGCAGCCGTGGGGCTCAGGCCAACGTCCTGACTTTC | CASSRGAQANVLTF
- | - | TRBJ1-1 | TRBV18 | TGTGCCAGCTCACTCCAGGAGAACACTGAAGCTTTCTTT | CASSLQENTEAFF
- | TRBD1 | TRBJ1-2 | TRBV4-2 | TGTGCCAGCAGCCCCACAAAAACAGGGGTTCGGCTCTATGGCTACACCTTC | CASSPTKTGVRLYGYTF
- | - | TRBJ1-1 | TRBV12-3/TRBV12-4 | TGTGCCAGCAGTTTCCAGGGAATCACTGAAGCTTTCTTT | CASSFQGITEAFF
- | - | TRBJ1-4 | TRBV3-1/TRBV3-2 | TGTGCCAGCAGCTACGCGGGGGAAAAACTGTTTTTT | CASSYAGEKLFF
- | - | TRBJ2-7 | TRBV5-1 | TGCGCCAGCAGCTTGGATGGAGGCGAGCAGTACTTC | CASSLDGGEQYF
- | - | TRBJ2-2 | TRBV14 | TGTGCCAGCAGCCAAGGTCACCGACAGGCCGGTTTTGGGGAGCTGTTTTTT | CASSQGHRQAGFGELFF
few | - | TRBJ1-4 | TRBV7-9 | TGTGCCAGCAGTTATCTAGGACAAGATAATGAAAAACTGTTTTTT | CASSYLGQDNEKLFF
- | TRBD2 | TRBJ2-3 | TRBV7-9 | TGTGCCAGCAGCCCCCTGGCGGGAGGAGGCGGGCACACAGATACGCAGTATTTT | CASSPLAGGGGHTDTQYF
once | TRBD2 | TRBJ2-1 | TRBV6-5 | TGTGCCAGCAGTTACTCATCTAGCGGGAGGAACAATGAGCAGTTCTTC | CASSYSSSGRNNEQFF
- | TRBD1 | TRBJ1-1 | TRBV13 | TGTGCCAGCAGCCGCAGGCAGGACAGGGCCATACTAATGAACACTGAAGCTTTCTTT | CASSRRQDRAILMNTEAFF
- | - | TRBJ2-1 | TRBV27 | TGTGCCAGCAGCCCAAAGAAAGGGGGAAGGAATGAGCAGTTCTTC | CASSPKKGGRNEQFF
- | - | TRBJ2-3 | TRBV7-2 | TGTGCCAGCAGCTTACAGGGTGAGACAGATACGCAGTATTTT | CASSLQGETDTQYF
- | TRBD2 | TRBJ2-2 | TRBV9 | TGTGCCAGCAGCGGGGGGACTAGCGGGAGGGTTAACACCGGGGAGCTGTTTTTT | CASSGGTSGRVNTGELFF